These 10 T cell receptor beta chains share one sample of origin, sequenced in a study of regulatory T cells in long-lasting Graves disease. Time point denoted: newly diagnosed GD, antithyroid drugs for less than 3 months. Extracted RNA from PBMCs served as the source of the TCR library. According to the study, TCR beta libraries were built with iRepertoire HTBI primers and CDR3-region Arm-PCR. TCRdb called the multiplex PCR reads again in MiXCR, with one record for every CDR3 protein. This table holds about 450,000 distinct CDR3 sequences, roughly 15% found once. The same sample was also used in a study of T cells in Graves' hyperthyroidism and ophthalmopathy.

Sequences were derived from peripheral blood mononuclear cells (PBMCs), sampled at new diagnosis, from a patient treated with antithyroid drugs. These receptors came from a young woman with Graves disease.

This clonotype has at least ten counts. This chain uses TRBV30 with TRBJ1-2, with D tentatively TRBD1 (5 bases). This CDR3 has 13 amino acids. Germline-derived CDR1 and CDR2 are GTSNPN and SVGIG (reference sequence). Trimming pared 0 bases from V and 4 bases from J, leaving 9 bases between. The CDR3 DNA reads as TGTGCCTGGAGTGTACAGGTGTCCTATGGCTACACCTTC. This encodes CAWSVQVSYGYTF. Together with reference TRBV30 and TRBJ1-2, the CDR3 gives the full variable domain: SQTIHQWPATLVQPVGSPLSLECTVEGTSNPNLYWYRQAAGRGLQLLFYSVGIGQISSEVPQNLSASRPQDRQFILSSKKLLLSDSGFYLCAWSVQVSYGYTFGSGTRLTVV.

This clonotype was seen a few times. V and J are TRBV10-3 and TRBJ2-7, with D tentatively TRBD1 (6 bases). V lost 4 bases and J 6 bases, leaving 13 bases between the germline ends. Germline lookup yields CDR1 ENHRY and CDR2 SYGVKD. There are 13 residues in the CDR3. This CDR3 is CAISGTGQPEQYF. CDR3 nucleotides: TGTGCCATCAGTGGGACTGGACAGCCCGAGCAGTACTTC.

In this sample, this clonotype turned up many times. The rearrangement joins TRBV14 to TRBJ2-5; D may match TRBD1 or TRBD2 (7 bases each). V was pared by 1 base and J by 4 bases, with 13 bases between. CDR1 is SGHDN and CDR2 is FVKESK in the germline V gene. The CDR3 extends over 15 amino acids. The CDR3 loop reads CASSQGQGGGETQYF. The CDR3 nucleotides read TGTGCCAGCAGCCAAGGACAGGGCGGGGGAGAGACCCAGTACTTC.

This clonotype has ten or more counts. The V and J genes are TRBV7-8 and TRBJ2-3; a possible D gene is TRBD2 (5 bases). Trimming pared 0 bases from V and 2 bases from J, leaving 12 bases between. The CDR3 length is 16 residues. Looked up from germline, CDR1 is SGHVS and CDR2 is FQNEAQ. CDR3: CASSLAGVGYTDTQYF. Here the CDR3 DNA reads TGTGCCAGCAGCTTAGCGGGAGTGGGTTACACAGATACGCAGTATTTT.

Worth noting for this clonotype: This may stem from a read error, because a much larger clone lies one nucleotide away. The CDR3 nucleotides read TGTGCCACCAGTGAGAATTACGACGGCGAGCAGTACTTC. Translated, it gives CATSENYDGEQYF. This chain links TRBV10-3 with TRBJ2-7; D is uncertain. Germline CDR1 and CDR2: ENHRY and SYGVKD. This CDR3 is built from 13 residues.

This clonotype was detected ten times or more. The chain carries TRBV20-1 and TRBJ1-4; possibly TRBD1 for D (6 bases). Germline V gene sequence: CDR1 DFQATT, CDR2 SNEGSKA (reference sequence). Deletions cut 5 bases from V and 8 bases from J, with 18 bases between. The CDR3 consists of 14 residues. The CDR3 is CSAPETGPGEKLFF. The CDR3 DNA reads TGCAGTGCTCCTGAGACAGGCCCGGGGGAAAAACTGTTTTTT.

This clonotype was observed at least ten times. The chain uses TRBV2 and TRBJ2-1; 9 nucleotides line up with TRBD2. The CDR3 spans 12 residues. Trimming at V came to 6 bases and at J to 16 bases, leaving 10 bases not matched to a gene. CDR1 and CDR2 from the germline V gene are SNHLY and FYNNEI. The CDR3 region has the DNA TGTGCCAGCAGACAGACTAGCGGACCGTTTTTCTTC. It encodes CASRQTSGPFFF.

This clonotype came up many times. This chain connects TRBV28 to TRBJ1-1, with unresolved D. The CDR3 spans 13 residues. CDR1 is MDHEN and CDR2 is SYDVKM in the germline V gene. Trimming stripped 7 bases from V and 1 base from J, with 10 bases between. The DNA of the CDR3 is TGTGCCAGCATCGGACTCAGGAACACTGAAGCTTTCTTT. Translating gives CASIGLRNTEAFF.

This clonotype was seen many times. V gene TRBV27 combines with J gene TRBJ1-1, with a weak D call TRBD1 (6 bases). Germline lookup yields CDR1 MNHEY and CDR2 SMNVEV (reference sequence). V was clipped by 4 bases and J by 0 bases, with 18 bases between them. There are 17 residues in the CDR3. CDR3 nucleotide sequence: TGTGCCAGCAGTTACCGGACAGATGCTGCATTGAACACTGAAGCTTTCTTT. This translates into CASSYRTDAALNTEAFF.

This clonotype appeared many times. The rearrangement uses TRBV10-3 and TRBJ2-1; 14 bases agree with TRBD2. This CDR3 has 18 residues. The V segment lost 0 bases and the J segment 7 bases; nucleotides outside the gene matches: 8. Per the germline V gene, CDR1 is ENHRY and CDR2 is SYGVKD. The CDR3 DNA is TGTGCCATCAGTGAGTCGTCACCGGGACTAGCGGGGGAAAATGAGCAGTTCTTC. Translation gives CAISESSPGLAGENEQFF.